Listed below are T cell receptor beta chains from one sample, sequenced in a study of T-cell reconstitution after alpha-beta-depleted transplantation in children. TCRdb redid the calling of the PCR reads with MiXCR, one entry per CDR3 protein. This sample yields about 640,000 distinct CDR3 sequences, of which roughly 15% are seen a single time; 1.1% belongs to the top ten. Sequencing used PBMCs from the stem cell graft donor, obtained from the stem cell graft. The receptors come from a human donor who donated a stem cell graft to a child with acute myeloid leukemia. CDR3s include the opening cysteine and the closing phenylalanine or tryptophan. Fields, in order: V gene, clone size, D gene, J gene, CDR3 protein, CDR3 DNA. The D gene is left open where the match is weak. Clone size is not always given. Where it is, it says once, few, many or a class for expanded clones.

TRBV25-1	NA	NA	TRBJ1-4	CASSEFGTEKLFF	TGTGCCAGCAGTGAATTCGGGACTGAAAAACTGTTTTTT
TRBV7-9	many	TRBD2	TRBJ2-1	CASSLRTSVGAEQFF	TGTGCCAGCAGCTTGAGGACTAGCGTGGGGGCTGAGCAGTTCTTC
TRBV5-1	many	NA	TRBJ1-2	CASSSGPSKDGYTF	TGCGCCAGCAGCTCTGGACCGTCTAAGGATGGCTACACCTTC
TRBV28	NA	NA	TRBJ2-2	CASSLRQGRLNTGELFF	TGTGCCAGCAGTTTAAGGCAGGGCCGGCTGAACACCGGGGAGCTGTTTTTT
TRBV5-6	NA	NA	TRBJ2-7	CASSSGTLVEGDQYF	TGTGCCAGCAGCTCCGGGACCCTTGTCGAGGGCGACCAGTACTTC
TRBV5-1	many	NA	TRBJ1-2	CASSPGHQNYGYTF	TGCGCCAGCAGCCCGGGACACCAAAACTATGGCTACACCTTC
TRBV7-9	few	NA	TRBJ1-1	CASSLPLANTEAFF	TGTGCCAGCAGCTTACCCCTGGCGAACACTGAAGCTTTCTTT
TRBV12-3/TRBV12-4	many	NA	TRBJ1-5	CASSLSGQINQPQHF	TGTGCCAGCAGTTTATCCGGACAGATCAATCAGCCCCAGCATTTT
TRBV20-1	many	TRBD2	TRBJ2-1	CSARVRLAGDNEQFF	TGCAGTGCTAGAGTCCGACTAGCGGGAGACAATGAGCAGTTCTTC
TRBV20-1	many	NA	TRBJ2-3	CSARDQDTPSTDTQYF	TGCAGTGCTAGAGATCAAGACACACCTAGCACAGATACGCAGTATTTT
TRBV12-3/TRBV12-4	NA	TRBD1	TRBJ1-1	CASRPNTGTVNTEAFF	TGTGCCAGCAGACCTAACACCGGGACAGTTAACACTGAAGCTTTCTTT
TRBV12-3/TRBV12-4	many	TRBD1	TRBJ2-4	CASSADRARNIQYF	TGTGCCAGCAGTGCGGACAGGGCAAGGAACATTCAGTACTTC
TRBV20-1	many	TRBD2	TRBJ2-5	CSARGTSEATQYF	TGCAGTGCTAGAGGGACTAGCGAGGCGACCCAGTACTTC
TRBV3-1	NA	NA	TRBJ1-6	CASSQRVPGGSYNSPLHF	TGTGCCAGCAGCCAACGTGTCCCAGGAGGCTCCTATAATTCACCCCTCCACTTT
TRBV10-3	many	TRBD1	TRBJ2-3	CATLGQSSTDTQYF	TGTGCCACCTTGGGACAGAGTAGCACAGATACGCAGTATTTT
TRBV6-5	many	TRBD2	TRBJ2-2	CASSSRREGTGELFF	TGTGCCAGCAGTTCCAGACGGGAGGGCACCGGGGAGCTGTTTTTT
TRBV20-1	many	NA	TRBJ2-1	CSARDKAADSYNEQFF	TGCAGTGCTAGAGATAAGGCAGCGGACTCCTACAATGAGCAGTTCTTC
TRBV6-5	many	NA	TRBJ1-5	CASRGGLRNQPQHF	TGTGCCAGCAGGGGGGGATTGCGGAATCAGCCCCAGCATTTT
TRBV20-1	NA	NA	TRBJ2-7	CSARGTQSYEQYF	TGCAGTGCCAGGGGGACTCAGTCCTACGAGCAGTACTTC
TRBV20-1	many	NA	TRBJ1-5	CSARRQDNQPQHF	TGCAGTGCTAGACGACAGGATAATCAGCCCCAGCATTTT
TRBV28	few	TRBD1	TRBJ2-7	CASSIRTGLRSYEQYF	TGTGCCAGCAGTATCAGGACAGGGCTACGATCCTACGAGCAGTACTTC
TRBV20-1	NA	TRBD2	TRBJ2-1	CSELGSGLAGDNEQFF	TGCAGTGAGTTAGGCTCGGGACTAGCGGGGGACAATGAGCAGTTCTTC
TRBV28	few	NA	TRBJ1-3	CASSLQHPRNTIYF	TGTGCCAGCAGTCTACAGCACCCGCGAAACACCATATATTTT
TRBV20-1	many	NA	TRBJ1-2	CSATGATYGYTF	TGCAGTGCTACAGGGGCAACCTATGGCTACACCTTC
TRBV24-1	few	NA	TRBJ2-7	CATSEAGVYEQYF	TGTGCCACCAGTGAGGCAGGGGTGTACGAGCAGTACTTC
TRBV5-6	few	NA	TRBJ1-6	CASSLGDPNSPLHF	TGTGCCAGCAGCTTGGGGGACCCTAATTCACCCCTCCACTTT
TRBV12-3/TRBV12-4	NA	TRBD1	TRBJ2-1	CASSLADRGHNEQFF	TGTGCCAGCAGTTTAGCCGACAGGGGGCACAATGAGCAGTTCTTC
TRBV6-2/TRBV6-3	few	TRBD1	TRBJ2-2	CASSALQGALNTGELFF	TGTGCCAGCAGTGCACTACAGGGGGCGCTGAACACCGGGGAGCTGTTTTTT